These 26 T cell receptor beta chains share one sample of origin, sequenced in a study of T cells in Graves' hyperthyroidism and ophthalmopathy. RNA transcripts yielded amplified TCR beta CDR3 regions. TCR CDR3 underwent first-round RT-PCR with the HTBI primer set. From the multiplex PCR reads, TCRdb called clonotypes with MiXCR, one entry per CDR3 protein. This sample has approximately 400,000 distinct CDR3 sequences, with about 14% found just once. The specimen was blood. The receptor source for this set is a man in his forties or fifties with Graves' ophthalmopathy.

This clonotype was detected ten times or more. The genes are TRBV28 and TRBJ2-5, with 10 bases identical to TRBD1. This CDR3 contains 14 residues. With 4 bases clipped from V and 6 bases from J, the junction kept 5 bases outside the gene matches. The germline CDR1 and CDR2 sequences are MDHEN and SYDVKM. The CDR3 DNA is TGTGCCAGCAGTTCGGGACAGGGGAAAAAGACCCAGTACTTC. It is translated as CASSSGQGKKTQYF.

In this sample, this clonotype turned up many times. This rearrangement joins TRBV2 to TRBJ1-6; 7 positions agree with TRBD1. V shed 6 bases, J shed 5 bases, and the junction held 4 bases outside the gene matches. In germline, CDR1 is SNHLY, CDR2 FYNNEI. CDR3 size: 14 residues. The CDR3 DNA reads TGTGCCAGCAGGGGGACAGAAAATAATTCACCCCTCCACTTT. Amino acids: CASRGTENNSPLHF.

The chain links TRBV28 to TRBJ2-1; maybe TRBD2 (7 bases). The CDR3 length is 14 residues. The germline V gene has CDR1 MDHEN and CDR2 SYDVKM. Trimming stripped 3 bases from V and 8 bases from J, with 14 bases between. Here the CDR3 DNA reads TGTGCCAGCAGTTTGTGGGAGGGGGGCGATGAGCAGTTCTTC. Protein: CASSLWEGGDEQFF.

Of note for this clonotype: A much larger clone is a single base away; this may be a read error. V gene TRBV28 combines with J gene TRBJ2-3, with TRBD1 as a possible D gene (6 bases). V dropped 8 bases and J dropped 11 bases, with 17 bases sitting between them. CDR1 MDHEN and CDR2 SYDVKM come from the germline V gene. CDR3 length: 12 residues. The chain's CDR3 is CASQLGGGMQYF. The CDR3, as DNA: TGTGCCAGCCAACTAGGGGGTGGTATGCAGTATTTT.

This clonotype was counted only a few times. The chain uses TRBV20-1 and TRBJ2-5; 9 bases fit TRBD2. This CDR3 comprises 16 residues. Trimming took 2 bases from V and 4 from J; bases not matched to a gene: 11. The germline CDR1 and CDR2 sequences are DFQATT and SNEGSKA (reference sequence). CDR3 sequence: CSARLAGAGGRETQYF. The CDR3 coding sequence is TGCAGTGCTAGATTAGCGGGGGCAGGCGGGCGAGAGACCCAGTACTTC.

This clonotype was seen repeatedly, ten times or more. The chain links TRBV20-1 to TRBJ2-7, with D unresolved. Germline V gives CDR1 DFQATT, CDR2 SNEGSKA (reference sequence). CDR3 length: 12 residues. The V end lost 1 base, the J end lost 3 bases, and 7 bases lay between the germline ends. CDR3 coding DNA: TGCAGTGCTAGAGCCGACATCTACGAGCAGTACTTC. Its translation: CSARADIYEQYF.

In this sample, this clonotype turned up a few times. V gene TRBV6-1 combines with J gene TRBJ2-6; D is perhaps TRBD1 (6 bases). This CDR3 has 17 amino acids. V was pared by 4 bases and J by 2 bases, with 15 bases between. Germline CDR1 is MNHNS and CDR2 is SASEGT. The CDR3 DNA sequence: TGTGCCAGCAGTGGGAGTGACAGGCTAGCTGGGGCCAACGTCCTGACTTTC. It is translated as CASSGSDRLAGANVLTF.

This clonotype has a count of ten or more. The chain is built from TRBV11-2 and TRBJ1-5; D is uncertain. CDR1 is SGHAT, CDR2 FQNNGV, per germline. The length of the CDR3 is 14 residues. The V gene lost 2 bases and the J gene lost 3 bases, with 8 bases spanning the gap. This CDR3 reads CASSLTAPNQPQHF. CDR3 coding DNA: TGTGCCAGCAGCTTAACGGCGCCCAATCAGCCCCAGCATTTT.

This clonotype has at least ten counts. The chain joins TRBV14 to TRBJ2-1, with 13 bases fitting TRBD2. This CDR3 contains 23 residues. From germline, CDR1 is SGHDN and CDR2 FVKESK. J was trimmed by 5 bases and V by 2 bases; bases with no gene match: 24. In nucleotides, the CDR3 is TGTGCCAGCAGCCAACACGGACAGGGGGCGACTAGCGGGAGGCCCTCAACCCACAATGAGCAGTTCTTC. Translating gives CASSQHGQGATSGRPSTHNEQFF.

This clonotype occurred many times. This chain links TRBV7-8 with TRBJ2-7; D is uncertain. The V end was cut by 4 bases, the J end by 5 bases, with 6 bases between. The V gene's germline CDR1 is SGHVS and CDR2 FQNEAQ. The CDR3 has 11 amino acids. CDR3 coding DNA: TGTGCCAGCAGCTCCCACCACGAGCAGTACTTC. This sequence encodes CASSSHHEQYF.

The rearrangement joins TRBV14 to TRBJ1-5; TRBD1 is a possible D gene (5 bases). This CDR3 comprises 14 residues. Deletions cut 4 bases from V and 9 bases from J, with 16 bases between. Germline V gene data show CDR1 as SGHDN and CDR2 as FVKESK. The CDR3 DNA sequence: TGTGCCAGCAGCCCGCATGGGGACCGACGGCCCCAGCATTTT. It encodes CASSPHGDRRPQHF.

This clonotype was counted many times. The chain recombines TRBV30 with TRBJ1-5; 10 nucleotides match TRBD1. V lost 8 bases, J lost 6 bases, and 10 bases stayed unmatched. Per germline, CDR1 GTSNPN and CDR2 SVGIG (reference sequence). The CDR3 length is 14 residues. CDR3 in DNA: TGTGCCGGATCTCTCGGACAGGGGGGTCAGCCCCAGCATTTT. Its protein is CAGSLGQGGQPQHF.

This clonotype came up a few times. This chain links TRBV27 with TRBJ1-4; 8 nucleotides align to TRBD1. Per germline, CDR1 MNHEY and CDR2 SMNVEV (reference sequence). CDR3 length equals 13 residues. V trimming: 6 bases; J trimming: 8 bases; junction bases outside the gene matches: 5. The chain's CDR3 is CASSPQGAEKLFF. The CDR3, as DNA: TGTGCCAGCAGCCCCCAGGGGGCCGAAAAACTGTTTTTT. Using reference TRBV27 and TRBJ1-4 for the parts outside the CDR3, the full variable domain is EAQVTQNPRYLITVTGKKLTVTCSQNMNHEYMSWYRQDPGLGLRQIYYSMNVEVTDKGDVPEGYKVSRKEKRNFPLILESPSPNQTSLYFCASSPQGAEKLFFGSGTQLSVL.

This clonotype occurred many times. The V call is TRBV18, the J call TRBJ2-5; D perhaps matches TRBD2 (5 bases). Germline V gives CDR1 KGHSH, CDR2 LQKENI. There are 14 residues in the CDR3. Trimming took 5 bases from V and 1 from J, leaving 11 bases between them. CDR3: CASSVSGAQETQYF. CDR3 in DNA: TGTGCCAGCTCAGTGAGCGGCGCCCAAGAGACCCAGTACTTC.

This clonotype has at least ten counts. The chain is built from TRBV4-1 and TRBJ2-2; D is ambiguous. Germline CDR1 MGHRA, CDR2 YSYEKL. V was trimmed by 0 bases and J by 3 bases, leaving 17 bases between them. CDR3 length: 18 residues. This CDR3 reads CASSQDPAGAQDTGELFF. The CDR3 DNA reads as TGCGCCAGCAGCCAAGATCCCGCCGGAGCTCAGGACACCGGGGAGCTGTTTTTT.

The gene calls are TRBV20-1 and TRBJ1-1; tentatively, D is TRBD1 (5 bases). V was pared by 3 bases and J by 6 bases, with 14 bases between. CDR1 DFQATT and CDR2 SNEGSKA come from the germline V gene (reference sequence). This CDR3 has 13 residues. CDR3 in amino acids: CSASPPGAPEAFF. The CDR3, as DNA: TGCAGTGCTAGTCCTCCCGGGGCCCCTGAAGCTTTCTTT.

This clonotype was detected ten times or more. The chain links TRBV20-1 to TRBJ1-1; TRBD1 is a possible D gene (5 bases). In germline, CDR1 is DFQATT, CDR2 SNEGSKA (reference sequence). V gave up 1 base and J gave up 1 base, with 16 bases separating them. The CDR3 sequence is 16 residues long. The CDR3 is CSARGRNRPGNTEAFF. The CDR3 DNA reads TGCAGTGCTAGAGGAAGGAACAGGCCGGGGAACACTGAAGCTTTCTTT.

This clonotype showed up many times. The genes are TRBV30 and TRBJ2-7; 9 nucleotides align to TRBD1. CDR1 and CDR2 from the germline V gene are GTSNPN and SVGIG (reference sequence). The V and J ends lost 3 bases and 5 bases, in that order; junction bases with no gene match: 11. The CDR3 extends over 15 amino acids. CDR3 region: CAWRPPDRGGNEQYF. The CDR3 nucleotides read TGTGCCTGGAGACCTCCTGACAGGGGGGGGAACGAGCAGTACTTC.

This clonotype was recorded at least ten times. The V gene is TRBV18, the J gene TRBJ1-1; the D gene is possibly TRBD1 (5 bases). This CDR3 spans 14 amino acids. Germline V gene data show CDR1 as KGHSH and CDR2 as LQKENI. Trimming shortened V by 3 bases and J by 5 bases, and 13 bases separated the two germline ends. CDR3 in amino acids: CASSPGTVGTEAFF. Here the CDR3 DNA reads TGTGCCAGCTCACCCGGGACGGTCGGGACTGAAGCTTTCTTT.

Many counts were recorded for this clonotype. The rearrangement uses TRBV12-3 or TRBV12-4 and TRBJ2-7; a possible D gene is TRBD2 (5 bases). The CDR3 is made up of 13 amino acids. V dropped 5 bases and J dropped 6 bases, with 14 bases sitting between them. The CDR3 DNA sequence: TGTGCCAGCAGTCTTCATCGGGCGGGCGAGCAGTACTTC. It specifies CASSLHRAGEQYF.

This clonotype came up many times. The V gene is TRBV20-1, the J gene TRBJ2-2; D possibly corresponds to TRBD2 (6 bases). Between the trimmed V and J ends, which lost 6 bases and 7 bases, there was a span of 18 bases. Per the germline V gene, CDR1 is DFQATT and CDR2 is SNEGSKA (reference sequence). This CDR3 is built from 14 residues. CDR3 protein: CSAQREGRDGELFF. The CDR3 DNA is TGCAGTGCCCAAAGAGAGGGGCGGGACGGGGAGCTGTTTTTT.

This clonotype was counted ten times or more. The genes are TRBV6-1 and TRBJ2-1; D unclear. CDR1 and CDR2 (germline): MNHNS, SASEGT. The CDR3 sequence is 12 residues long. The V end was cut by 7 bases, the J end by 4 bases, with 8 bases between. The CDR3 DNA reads TGTGCCAGCACGCGGACGTACAATGAGCAGTTCTTC. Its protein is CASTRTYNEQFF.

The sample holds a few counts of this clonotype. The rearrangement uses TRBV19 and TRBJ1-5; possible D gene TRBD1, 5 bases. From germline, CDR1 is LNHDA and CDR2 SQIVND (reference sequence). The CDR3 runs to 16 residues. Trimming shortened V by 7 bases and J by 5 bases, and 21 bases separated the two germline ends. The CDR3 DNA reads TGTGCCAGTATCGACTCGGGGCAGGGATGGGATCAGCCCCAGCATTTT. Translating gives CASIDSGQGWDQPQHF.

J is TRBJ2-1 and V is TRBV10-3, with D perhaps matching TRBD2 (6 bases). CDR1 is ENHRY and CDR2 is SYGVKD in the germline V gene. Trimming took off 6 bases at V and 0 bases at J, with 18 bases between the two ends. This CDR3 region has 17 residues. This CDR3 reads CAIRAGGAVSSYNEQFF. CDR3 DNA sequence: TGTGCCATCAGGGCCGGGGGAGCTGTTAGCTCCTACAATGAGCAGTTCTTC.

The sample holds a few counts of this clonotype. Here the CDR3 DNA reads TGTGCCACCCGAAGTGCCACCGGGGAGCTGTTTTTT. This translates into CATRSATGELFF. The chain has TRBV9 and TRBJ2-2; D gene uncertain. The length of the CDR3 is 12 residues. The germline gives CDR1 SGDLS, CDR2 YYNGEE. V was trimmed by 9 bases and J by 4 bases, leaving 10 bases between them.

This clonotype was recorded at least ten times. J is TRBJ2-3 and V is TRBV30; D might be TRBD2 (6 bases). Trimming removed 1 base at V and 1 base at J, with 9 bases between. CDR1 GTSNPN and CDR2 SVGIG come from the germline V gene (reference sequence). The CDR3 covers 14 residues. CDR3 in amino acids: CAWSGSGRTDTQYF. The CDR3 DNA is TGTGCCTGGAGTGGTAGCGGTCGCACAGATACGCAGTATTTT.